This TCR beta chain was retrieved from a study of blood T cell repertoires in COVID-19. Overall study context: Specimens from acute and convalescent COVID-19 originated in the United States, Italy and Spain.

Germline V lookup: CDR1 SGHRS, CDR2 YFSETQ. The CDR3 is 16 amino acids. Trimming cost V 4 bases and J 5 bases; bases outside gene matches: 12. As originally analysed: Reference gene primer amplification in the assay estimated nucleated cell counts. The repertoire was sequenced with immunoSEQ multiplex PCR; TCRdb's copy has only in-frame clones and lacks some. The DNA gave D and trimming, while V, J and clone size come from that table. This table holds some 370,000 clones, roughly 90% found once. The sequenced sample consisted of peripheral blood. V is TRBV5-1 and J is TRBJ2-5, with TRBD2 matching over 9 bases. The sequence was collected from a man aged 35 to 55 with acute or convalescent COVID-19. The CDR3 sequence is CASSGNSGGPEETQYF. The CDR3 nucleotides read TGCGCCAGCAGCGGGAATAGCGGGGGCCCTGAGGAGACCCAGTACTTC.